This T cell receptor beta chain appears in the sequencing data of a study of blood T cell repertoires in COVID-19. Turning to the study itself: The analysed material was cDNA or gDNA that came from T cells, B-cell-depleted T cells, or PBMCs.

Germline V gene lookup returns CDR1 SGHDT and CDR2 YYEEEE. The CDR3 has 17 residues. Trimming left V 0 bases short and J 5 bases short, with 18 bases between. Produced via immunoSEQ multiplex PCR; TCRdb's table is partial and in-frame only. The repertoire includes roughly 200,000 clones, 70% to 90% of them detected once, and around 1.3% sits in the top ten. Participant ages covered 18 to 89 years across around 25 US areas. Recovered status in Cohort 3 required two negative PCRs, clearance, or symptom resolution. The chain uses TRBV5-6 and TRBJ1-5; TRBD1 is a possible D gene (6 bases). This sequence was found in a man aged 25-45 years who had recovered from COVID-19. The sample consisted of PBMCs or T cells enriched from blood (not recorded which). The CDR3 DNA follows: TGTGCCAGCAGCTTGGGCCCACAGGGCTCGATCTATCAGCCCCAGCATTTT. As protein: CASSLGPQGSIYQPQHF.